The present entry profiles one T cell receptor (beta chain) with its context. TCRdb fed the PCR reads into MiXCR, producing one record per CDR3 protein. The data contain tens of thousands of distinct CDR3 sequences, around 53% of them seen just once; the ten biggest clones take up roughly an eighth. V dropped 4 bases and J dropped 4 bases, with 13 bases sitting between them. The germline V gene encodes CDR1 SGHTA and CDR2 FQGNSA. The CDR3 is 14 amino acids. The data were obtained in a study of CDR3 diversity in severe acne. This receptor was obtained from a male donor in good health, without acne. The sequenced material came from blood. This chain uses TRBV7-2 with TRBJ1-2; D might be TRBD1 (6 bases). Here the CDR3 DNA reads TGTGCCAGCAGCTCTTGGGGAGGGGGCTATGGCTACACCTTC. This codes for CASSSWGGGYGYTF.